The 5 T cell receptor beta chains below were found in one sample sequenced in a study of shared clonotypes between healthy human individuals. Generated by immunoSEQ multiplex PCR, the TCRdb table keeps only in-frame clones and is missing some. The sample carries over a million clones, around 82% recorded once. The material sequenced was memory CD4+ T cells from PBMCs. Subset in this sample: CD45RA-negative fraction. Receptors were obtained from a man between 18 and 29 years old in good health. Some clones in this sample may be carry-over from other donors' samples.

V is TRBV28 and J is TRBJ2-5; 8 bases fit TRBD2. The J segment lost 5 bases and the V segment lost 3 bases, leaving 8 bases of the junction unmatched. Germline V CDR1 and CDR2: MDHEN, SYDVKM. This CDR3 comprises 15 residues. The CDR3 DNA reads TGTGCCAGCAGTTTGGGGGGGACTAGAAGGGAGACCCAGTACTTC. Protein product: CASSLGGTRRETQYF.

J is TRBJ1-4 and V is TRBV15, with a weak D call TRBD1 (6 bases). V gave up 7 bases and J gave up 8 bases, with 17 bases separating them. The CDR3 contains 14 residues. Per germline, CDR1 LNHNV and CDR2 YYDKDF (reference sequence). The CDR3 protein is CATNEGEGLEKLFF. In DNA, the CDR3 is TGTGCCACCAACGAGGGGGAAGGTTTGGAAAAACTGTTTTTT. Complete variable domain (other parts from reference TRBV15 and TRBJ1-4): DAMVIQNPRYQVTQFGKPVTLSCSQTLNHNVMYWYQQKSSQAPKLLFHYYDKDFNNEADTPDNFQSRRPNTSFCFLDIRSPGLGDTAMYLCATNEGEGLEKLFFGSGTQLSVL.

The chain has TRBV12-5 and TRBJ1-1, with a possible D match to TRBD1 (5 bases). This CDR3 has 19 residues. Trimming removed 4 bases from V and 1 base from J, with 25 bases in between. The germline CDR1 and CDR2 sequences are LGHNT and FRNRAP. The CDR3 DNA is TGTGCTAGTGGTTCCATCGGTCCCATCGGAGGGGAGAAGAACACTGAAGCTTTCTTT. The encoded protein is CASGSIGPIGGEKNTEAFF.

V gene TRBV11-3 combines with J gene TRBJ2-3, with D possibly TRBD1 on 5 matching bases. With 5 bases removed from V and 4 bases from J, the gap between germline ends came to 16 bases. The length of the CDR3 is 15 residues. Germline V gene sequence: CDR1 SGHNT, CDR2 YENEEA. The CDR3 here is CASSDQGQGADTQYF. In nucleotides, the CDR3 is TGTGCCAGCAGCGACCAGGGTCAGGGTGCAGATACGCAGTATTTT.

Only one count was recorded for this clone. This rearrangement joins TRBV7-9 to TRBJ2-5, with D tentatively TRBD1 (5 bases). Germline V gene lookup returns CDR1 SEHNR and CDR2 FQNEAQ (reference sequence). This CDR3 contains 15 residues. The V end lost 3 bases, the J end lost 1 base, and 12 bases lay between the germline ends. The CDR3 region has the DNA TGTGCCAGCAGCTTCCCCCGACAGACCCAAGAGACCCAGTACTTC. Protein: CASSFPRQTQETQYF.